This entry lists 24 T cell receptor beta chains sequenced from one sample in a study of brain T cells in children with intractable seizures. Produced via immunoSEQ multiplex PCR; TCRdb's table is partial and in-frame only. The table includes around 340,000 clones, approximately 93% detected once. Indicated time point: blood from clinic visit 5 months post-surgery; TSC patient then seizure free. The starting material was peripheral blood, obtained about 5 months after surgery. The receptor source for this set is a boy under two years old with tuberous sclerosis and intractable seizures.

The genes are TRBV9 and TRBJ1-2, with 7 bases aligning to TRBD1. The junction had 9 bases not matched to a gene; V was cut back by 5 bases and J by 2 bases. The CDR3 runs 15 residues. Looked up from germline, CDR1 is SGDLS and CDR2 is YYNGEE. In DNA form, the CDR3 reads TGTGCCAGCAGTAGACTGGGACAGTTAAACTATGGCTACACCTTC. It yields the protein CASSRLGQLNYGYTF.

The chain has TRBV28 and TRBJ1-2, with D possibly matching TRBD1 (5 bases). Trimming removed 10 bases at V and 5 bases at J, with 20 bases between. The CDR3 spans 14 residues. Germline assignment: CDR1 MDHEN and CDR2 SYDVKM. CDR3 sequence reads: CATDTTDRPYGYTF. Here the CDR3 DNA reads TGTGCCACCGACACCACCGACAGACCGTATGGCTACACCTTC.

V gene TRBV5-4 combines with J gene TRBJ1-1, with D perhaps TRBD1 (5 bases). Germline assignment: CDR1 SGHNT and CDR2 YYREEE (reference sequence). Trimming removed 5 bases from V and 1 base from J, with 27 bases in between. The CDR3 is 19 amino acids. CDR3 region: CASSSSWDPSGPWNTEAFF. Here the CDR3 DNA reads TGTGCCAGCAGTTCGTCCTGGGACCCTTCAGGACCCTGGAACACTGAAGCTTTCTTT.

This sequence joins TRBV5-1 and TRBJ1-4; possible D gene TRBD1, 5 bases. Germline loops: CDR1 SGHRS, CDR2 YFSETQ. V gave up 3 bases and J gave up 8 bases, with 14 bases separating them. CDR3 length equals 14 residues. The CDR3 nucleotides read TGCGCCAGCAGCTCTCGCGGAGGGGAGGAAAAACTGTTTTTT. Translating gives CASSSRGGEEKLFF.

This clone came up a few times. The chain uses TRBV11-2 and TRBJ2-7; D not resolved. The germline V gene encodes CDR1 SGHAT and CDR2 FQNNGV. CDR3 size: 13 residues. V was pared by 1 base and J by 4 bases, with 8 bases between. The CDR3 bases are TGTGCCAGCAGCTTAGGACCGTTTTACGAGCAGTACTTC. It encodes CASSLGPFYEQYF.

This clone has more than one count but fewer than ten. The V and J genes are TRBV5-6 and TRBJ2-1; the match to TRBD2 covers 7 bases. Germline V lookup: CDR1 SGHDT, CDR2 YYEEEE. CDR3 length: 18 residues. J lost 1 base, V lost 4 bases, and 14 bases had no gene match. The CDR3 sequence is CASSGASGTPRSYNEQFF. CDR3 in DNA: TGTGCCAGCAGCGGCGCCAGCGGGACGCCGCGGTCCTACAATGAGCAGTTCTTC.

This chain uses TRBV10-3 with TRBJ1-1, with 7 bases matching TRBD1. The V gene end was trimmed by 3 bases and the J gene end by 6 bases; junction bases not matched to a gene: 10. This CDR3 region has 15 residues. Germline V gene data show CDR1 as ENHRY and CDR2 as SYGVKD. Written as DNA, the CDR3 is TGTGCCATCAGTGACTATCGACAGGGATGGGCTGAAGCTTTCTTT. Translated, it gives CAISDYRQGWAEAFF.

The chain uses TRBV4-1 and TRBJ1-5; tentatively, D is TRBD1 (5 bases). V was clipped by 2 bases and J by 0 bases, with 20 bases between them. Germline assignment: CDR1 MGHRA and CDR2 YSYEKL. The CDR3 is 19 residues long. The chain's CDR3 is CASSQPPLGDLHSNQPQHF. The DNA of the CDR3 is TGCGCCAGCAGCCAACCGCCCCTGGGGGACCTTCATAGCAATCAGCCCCAGCATTTT.

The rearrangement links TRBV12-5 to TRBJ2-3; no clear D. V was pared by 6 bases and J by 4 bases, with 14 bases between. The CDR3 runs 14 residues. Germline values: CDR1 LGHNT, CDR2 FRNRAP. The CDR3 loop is CASGHGQSSDTQYF. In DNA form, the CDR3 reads TGTGCTAGTGGACACGGCCAGTCCTCAGATACGCAGTATTTT.

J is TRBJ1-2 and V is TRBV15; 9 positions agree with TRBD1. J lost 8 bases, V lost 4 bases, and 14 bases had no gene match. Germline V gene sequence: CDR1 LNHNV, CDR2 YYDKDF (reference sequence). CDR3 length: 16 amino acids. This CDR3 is CATSNSIVDRGSGYTF. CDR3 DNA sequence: TGTGCCACCAGCAACTCTATCGTGGACAGGGGAAGCGGCTACACCTTC.

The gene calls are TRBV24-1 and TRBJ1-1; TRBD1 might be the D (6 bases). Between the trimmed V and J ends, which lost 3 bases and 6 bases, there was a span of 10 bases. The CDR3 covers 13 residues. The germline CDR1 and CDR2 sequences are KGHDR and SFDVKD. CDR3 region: CATSDTGRAEAFF. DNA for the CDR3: TGTGCCACCAGTGATACAGGGAGGGCTGAAGCTTTCTTT.

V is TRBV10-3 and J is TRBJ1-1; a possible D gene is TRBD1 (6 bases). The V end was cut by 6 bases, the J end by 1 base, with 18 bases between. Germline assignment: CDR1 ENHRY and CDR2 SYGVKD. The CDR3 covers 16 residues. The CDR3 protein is CAIRQRDQGWNTEAFF. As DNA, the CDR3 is TGTGCCATCAGGCAACGCGACCAGGGGTGGAACACTGAAGCTTTCTTT.

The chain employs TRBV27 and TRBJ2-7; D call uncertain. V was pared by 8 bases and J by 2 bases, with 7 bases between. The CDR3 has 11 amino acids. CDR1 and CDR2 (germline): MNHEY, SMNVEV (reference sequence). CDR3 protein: CASFTPYEQYF. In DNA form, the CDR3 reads TGTGCCAGCTTCACCCCCTACGAGCAGTACTTC.

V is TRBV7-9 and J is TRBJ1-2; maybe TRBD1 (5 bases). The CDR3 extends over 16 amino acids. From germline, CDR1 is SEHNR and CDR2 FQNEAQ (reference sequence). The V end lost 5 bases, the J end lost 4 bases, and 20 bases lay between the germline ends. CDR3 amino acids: CASSVGTARLIYGYTF. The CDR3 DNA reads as TGTGCCAGCAGCGTAGGGACCGCAAGACTAATCTATGGCTACACCTTC.

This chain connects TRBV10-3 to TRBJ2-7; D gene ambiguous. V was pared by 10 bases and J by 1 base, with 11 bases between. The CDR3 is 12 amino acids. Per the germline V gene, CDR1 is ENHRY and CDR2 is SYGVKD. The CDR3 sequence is CATGPSSYEQYF. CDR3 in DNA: TGTGCCACTGGGCCTTCTTCCTACGAGCAGTACTTC.

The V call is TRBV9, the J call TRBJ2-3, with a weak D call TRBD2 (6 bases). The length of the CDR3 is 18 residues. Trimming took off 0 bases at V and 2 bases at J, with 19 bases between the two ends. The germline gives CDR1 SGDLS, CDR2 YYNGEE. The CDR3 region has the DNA TGTGCCAGCAGCGTAGCTCCTGGTGGACTAACCCACACAGATACGCAGTATTTT. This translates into CASSVAPGGLTHTDTQYF.

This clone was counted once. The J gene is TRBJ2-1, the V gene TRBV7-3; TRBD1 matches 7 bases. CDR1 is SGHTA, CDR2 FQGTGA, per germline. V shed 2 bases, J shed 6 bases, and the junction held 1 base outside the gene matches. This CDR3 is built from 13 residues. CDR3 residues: CASSLSGGNEQFF. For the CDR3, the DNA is TGTGCCAGCAGCTTATCAGGGGGCAATGAGCAGTTCTTC.

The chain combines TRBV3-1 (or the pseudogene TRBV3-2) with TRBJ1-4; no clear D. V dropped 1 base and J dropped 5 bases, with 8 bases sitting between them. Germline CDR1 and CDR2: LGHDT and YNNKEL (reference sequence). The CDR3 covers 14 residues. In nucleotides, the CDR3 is TGTGCCAGCAGCCAAGCCAGTAAGAATGAAAAACTGTTTTTT. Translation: CASSQASKNEKLFF.

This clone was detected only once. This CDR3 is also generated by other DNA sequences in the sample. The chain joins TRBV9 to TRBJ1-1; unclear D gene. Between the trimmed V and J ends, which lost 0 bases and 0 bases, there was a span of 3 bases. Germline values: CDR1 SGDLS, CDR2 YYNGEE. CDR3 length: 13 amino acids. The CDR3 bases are TGTGCCAGCAGCGTAGGGATGAACACTGAAGCTTTCTTT. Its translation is CASSVGMNTEAFF.

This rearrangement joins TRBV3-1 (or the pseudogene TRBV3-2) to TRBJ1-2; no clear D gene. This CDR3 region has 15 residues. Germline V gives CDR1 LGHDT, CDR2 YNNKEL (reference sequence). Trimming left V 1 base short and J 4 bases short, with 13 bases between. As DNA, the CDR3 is TGTGCCAGCAGCCAAGGACGGGGAGTTGTCTATGGCTACACCTTC. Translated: CASSQGRGVVYGYTF.

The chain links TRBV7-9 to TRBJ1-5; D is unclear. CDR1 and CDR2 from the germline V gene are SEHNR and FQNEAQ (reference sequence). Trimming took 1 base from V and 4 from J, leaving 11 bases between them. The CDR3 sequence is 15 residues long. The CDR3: CASSLGGHGNQPQHF. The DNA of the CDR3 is TGTGCCAGCAGCTTAGGCGGGCACGGAAATCAGCCCCAGCATTTT.

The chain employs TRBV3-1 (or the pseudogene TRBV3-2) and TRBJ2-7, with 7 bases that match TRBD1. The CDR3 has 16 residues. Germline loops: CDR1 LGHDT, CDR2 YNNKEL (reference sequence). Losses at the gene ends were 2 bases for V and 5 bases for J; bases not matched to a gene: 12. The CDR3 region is CASSQYGGARGHEQYF. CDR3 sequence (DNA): TGTGCCAGCAGCCAATATGGGGGTGCAAGGGGGCACGAGCAGTACTTC.

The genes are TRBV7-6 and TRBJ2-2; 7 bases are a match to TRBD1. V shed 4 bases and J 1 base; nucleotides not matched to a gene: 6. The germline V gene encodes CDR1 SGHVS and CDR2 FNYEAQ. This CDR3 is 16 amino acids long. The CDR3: CASSSPRDRNTGELFF. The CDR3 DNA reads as TGTGCCAGCAGCTCACCCCGGGACAGGAACACCGGGGAGCTGTTTTTT. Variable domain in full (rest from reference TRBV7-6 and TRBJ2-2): GAGVSQSPRYKVTKRGQDVALRCDPISGHVSLYWYRQALGQGPEFLTYFNYEAQQDKSGLPNDRFSAERPEGSISTLTIQRTEQRDSAMYRCASSSPRDRNTGELFFGEGSRLTVL.

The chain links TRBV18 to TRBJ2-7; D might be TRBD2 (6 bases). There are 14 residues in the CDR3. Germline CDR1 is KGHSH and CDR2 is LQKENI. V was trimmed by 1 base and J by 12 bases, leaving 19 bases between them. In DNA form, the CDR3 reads TGTGCCAGCTCACCACAGGGGTTCGGGGGAACGACGTACTTC. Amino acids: CASSPQGFGGTTYF.